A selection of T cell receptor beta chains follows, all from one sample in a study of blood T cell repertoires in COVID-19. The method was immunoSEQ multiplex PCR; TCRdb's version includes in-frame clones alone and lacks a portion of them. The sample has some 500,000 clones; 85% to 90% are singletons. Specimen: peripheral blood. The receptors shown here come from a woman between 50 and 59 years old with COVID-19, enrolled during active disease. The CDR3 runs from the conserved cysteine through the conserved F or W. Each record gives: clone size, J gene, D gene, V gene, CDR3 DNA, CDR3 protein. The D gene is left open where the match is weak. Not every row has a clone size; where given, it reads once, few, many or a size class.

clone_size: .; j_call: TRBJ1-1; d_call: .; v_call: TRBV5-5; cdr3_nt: TGTGCCAGCAGCTTGGTGGGGGGACACACTGAAGCTTTCTTT; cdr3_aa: CASSLVGGHTEAFF
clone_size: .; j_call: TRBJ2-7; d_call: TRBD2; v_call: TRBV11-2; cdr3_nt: TGTGCCACCCTATCCGGGGGGGCAAACGAGCAGTACTTC; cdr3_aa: CATLSGGANEQYF
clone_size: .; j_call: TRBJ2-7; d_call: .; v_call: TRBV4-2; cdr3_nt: TGTGCCAGCAGCCAAGTATTGGACAGATTCTACGAGCAGTACTTC; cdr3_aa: CASSQVLDRFYEQYF
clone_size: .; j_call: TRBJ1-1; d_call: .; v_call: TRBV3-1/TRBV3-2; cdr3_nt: TGTGCCAGCAGCCGTGCGTCAGGGATCGAAGCTTTCTTT; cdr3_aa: CASSRASGIEAFF
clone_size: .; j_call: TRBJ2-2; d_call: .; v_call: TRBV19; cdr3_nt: TGTGCCAGTACTTCATCCCCAGGGGCGAGAACCGGGGAGCTGTTTTTT; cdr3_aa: CASTSSPGARTGELFF
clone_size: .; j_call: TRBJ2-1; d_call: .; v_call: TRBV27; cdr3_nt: TGTGCCAGCAGGTTCGACAGCCACAATGAGCAGTTCTTC; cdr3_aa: CASRFDSHNEQFF
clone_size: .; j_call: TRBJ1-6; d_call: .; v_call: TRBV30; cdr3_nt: TGTGCCTGGAGTTCCAGCTATAATTCACCCCTCCACTTT; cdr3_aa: CAWSSSYNSPLHF
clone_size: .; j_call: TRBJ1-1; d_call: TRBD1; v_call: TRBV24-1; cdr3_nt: TGTGCCACCCGACAGACAGGGATGAACACTGAAGCTTTCTTT; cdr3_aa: CATRQTGMNTEAFF
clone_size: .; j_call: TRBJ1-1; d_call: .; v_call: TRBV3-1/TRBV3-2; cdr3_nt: TGTGCCAGCAGCCAAGGCGGGGGGGGCACTGAAGCTTTCTTT; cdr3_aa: CASSQGGGGTEAFF
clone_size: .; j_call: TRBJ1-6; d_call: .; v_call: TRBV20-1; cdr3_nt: TGCAGTGCCGGTACAGGGTCACCCCTCCACTTT; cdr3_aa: CSAGTGSPLHF
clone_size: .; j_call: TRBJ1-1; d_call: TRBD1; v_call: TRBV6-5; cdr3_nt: TGTGCCAGCAGTTCAGGACAGGAGGGAGCTTTCTTT; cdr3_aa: CASSSGQEGAFF
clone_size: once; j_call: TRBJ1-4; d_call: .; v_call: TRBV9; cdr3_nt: TGTGCCAGCAGCGTATTGTCCGGAGGGAATGAAAAACTGTTTTTT; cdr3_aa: CASSVLSGGNEKLFF
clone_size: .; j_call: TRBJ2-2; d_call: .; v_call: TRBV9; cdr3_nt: TGTGCCAGCAGCGTAGCTCACCCCCAGGCGGGCGGGGAGCTGTTTTTT; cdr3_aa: CASSVAHPQAGGELFF
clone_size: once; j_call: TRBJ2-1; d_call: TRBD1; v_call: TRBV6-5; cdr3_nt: TGTGCCAGCAGTTACTCGGCGGGACAGGGGAAAAATGAGCAGTTCTTC; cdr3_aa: CASSYSAGQGKNEQFF
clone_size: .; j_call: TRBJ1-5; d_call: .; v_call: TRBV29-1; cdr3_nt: TGCAGCGTTGTAGTTGGACAGACTAATCAGCCCCAGCATTTT; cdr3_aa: CSVVVGQTNQPQHF
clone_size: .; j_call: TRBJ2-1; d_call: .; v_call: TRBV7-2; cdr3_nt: TGTGCCAGCAGCCCCCCCCGGACAGTTTACAATGAGCAGTTCTTC; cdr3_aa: CASSPPRTVYNEQFF
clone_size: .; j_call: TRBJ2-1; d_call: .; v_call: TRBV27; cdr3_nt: TGTGCCAGCAGTTCTTTACCCACGGCGGGTGAGCAGTTCTTC; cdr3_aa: CASSSLPTAGEQFF